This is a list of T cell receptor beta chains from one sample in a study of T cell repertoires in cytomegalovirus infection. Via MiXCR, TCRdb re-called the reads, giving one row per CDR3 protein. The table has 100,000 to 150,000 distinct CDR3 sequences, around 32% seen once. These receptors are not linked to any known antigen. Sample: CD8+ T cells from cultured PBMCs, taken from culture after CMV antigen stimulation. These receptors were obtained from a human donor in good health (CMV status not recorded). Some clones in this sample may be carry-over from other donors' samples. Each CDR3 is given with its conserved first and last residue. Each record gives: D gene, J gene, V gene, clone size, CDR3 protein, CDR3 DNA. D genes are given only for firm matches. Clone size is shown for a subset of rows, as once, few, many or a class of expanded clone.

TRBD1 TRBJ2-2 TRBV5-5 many CASRSTGEFPGELFF TGTGCCAGCAGATCGACAGGGGAATTCCCCGGGGAGCTGTTTTTT
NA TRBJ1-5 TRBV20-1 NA CSARPLYLHSNQPQHF TGCAGTGCTAGACCCCTATACCTTCATAGCAATCAGCCCCAGCATTTT
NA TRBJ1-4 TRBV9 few CASSARDGTLFF TGTGCCAGCAGTGCGAGGGATGGAACACTGTTTTTT
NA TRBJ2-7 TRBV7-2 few CASSFYLTYEQYF TGTGCCAGCAGCTTTTACCTAACCTACGAGCAGTACTTC
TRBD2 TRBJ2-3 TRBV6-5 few CASSPIAGGATDTQYF TGTGCCAGCAGCCCTATAGCGGGGGGGGCCACAGATACGCAGTATTTT
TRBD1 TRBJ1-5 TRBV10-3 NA CAISVGTGGNQPQHF TGTGCCATCAGTGTTGGGACAGGGGGCAATCAGCCTCAGCATTTT
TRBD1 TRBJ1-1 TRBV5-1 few CASSIIRGQGTPNTEAFF TGCGCCAGCAGCATAATACGAGGACAGGGGACCCCCAACACTGAAGCTTTCTTT
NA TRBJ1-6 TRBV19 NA CASSSTGANSPLHF TGTGCCAGTAGTTCCACAGGAGCTAATTCACCCCTCCACTTT
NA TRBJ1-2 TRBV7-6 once CASTAEGSYGYTF TGTGCCAGCACGGCGGAGGGCAGCTATGGCTACACCTTC
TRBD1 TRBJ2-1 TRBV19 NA CASSIDRGLNNEQFF TGTGCCAGTAGTATCGACAGGGGGCTAAACAATGAGCAGTTCTTC
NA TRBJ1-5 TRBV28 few CASSLAALRNQPQHF TGTGCCAGCAGTTTAGCCGCCCTTCGAAATCAGCCCCAGCATTTT
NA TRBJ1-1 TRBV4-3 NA CASSLQTANTEAFF TGCGCCAGCAGCTTGCAGACAGCGAACACTGAAGCTTTCTTT
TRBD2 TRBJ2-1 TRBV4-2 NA CASSQDPLAGGLYEQFF TGTGCCAGCAGCCAAGATCCGCTAGCGGGGGGGCTCTATGAGCAGTTCTTC
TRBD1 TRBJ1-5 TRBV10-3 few CAISETGVPRDSNQPQHF TGTGCCATCAGTGAAACAGGGGTCCCCCGGGATAGCAATCAGCCCCAGCATTTT
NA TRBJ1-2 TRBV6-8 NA CASGYTAGEYYGYTF TGTGCCAGCGGTTATACGGCAGGGGAATACTATGGCTACACCTTC
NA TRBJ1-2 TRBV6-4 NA CASEGMGGYTF TGTGCCAGCGAGGGAATGGGTGGCTACACCTTC
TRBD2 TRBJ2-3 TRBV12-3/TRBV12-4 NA CASSAQAGLADTQYF TGTGCCAGCAGCGCCCAAGCGGGGCTCGCAGATACGCAGTATTTT
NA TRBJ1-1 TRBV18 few CASSPEGPVSLNTEAFF TGTGCCAGCTCACCAGAAGGGCCAGTAAGCTTGAACACTGAAGCTTTCTTT
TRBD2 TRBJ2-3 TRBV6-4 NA CASSDSPGSGGADTQYF TGTGCCAGCAGTGACTCCCCCGGGAGCGGGGGGGCAGATACGCAGTATTTT
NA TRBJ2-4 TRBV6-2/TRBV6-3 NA CASSYSYGLTKNIQYF TGTGCCAGCAGTTACTCGTATGGACTTACCAAAAACATTCAGTACTTC
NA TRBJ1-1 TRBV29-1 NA CSVEYVELNTEAFF TGCAGCGTTGAATACGTGGAGTTGAACACTGAAGCTTTCTTT
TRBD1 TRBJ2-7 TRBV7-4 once CASSTGGSYEQYF TGTGCCAGCTCGACAGGGGGGAGCTACGAGCAGTACTTC
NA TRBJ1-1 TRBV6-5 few CASSYSLTGMIEAFF TGTGCCAGCAGTTACTCTTTGACTGGGATGATTGAAGCTTTCTTT
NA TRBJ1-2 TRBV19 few CASRPSHEALYGYTF TGTGCCAGTAGACCTTCTCATGAGGCCCTCTATGGCTACACCTTC
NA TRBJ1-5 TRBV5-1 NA CASSLGGVDSNQPQHF TGCGCCAGCAGCTTAGGAGGGGTCGATAGCAATCAGCCCCAGCATTTT
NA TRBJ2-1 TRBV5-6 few CASSRGNEQFF TGTGCCAGCAGCCGGGGCAATGAGCAGTTCTTC
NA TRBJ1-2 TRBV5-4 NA CASSLPSAGGYTF TGTGCCAGTAGCTTGCCGAGCGCAGGGGGCTACACCTTC
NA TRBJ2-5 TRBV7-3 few CASSLTSSQETQYF TGTGCCAGCAGCTTAACAAGTTCTCAAGAGACCCAGTACTTC
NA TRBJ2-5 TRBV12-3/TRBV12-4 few CASSQTGYQETQYF TGTGCCAGCAGTCAAACAGGATACCAAGAGACCCAGTACTTC
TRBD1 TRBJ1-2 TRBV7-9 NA CASSPRTGGGYGYTF TGTGCCAGCAGCCCGAGGACAGGGGGCGGCTATGGCTACACCTTC
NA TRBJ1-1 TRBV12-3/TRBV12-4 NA CASSSSDTNTEAFF TGTGCCAGCAGTTCATCGGACACGAACACTGAAGCTTTCTTT
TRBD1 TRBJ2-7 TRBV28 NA CASSLGTGFSEQYF TGTGCCAGCAGTCTAGGGACAGGGTTCAGCGAGCAGTACTTC
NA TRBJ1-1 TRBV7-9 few CASSFTGAAFF TGTGCCAGCAGCTTTACGGGGGCGGCTTTCTTT
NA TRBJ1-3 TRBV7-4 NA CASSLAGDSHFSGNTIYF TGTGCCAGCAGCTTAGCCGGAGACAGCCATTTCTCTGGAAACACCATATATTTT
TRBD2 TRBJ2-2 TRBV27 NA CASRHGTTTQNTGELFF TGTGCCAGCAGACACGGGACTACGACACAGAACACCGGGGAGCTGTTTTTT
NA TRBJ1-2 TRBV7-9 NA CASSAGGGGLYGYTF TGTGCCAGCAGCGCCGGCGGTGGGGGGCTCTATGGCTACACCTTC
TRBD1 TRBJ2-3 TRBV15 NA CATSRYRGSTDTQYF TGTGCCACCAGCCGCTACAGGGGAAGCACAGATACGCAGTATTTT
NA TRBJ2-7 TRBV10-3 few CAISEFPSSYEQYF TGTGCCATCAGTGAGTTTCCCAGCTCCTACGAGCAGTACTTC
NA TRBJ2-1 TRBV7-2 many CASSLGRYNEQFF TGTGCCAGCAGCTTAGGCCGCTACAATGAGCAGTTCTTC
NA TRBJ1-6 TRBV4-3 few CASSQGRILSYNSPLHF TGCGCCAGCAGCCAAGGGCGGATATTGTCCTATAATTCACCCCTCCACTTT
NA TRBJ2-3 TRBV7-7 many CASSFGEGGTDTQYF TGTGCTAGCAGCTTTGGCGAGGGAGGAACAGATACGCAGTATTTT
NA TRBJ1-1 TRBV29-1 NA CSVDWNRENTEAFF TGCAGCGTTGATTGGAACAGAGAGAACACTGAAGCTTTCTTT
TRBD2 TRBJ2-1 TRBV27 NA CASSPGTSGQEQFF TGTGCCAGCAGTCCCGGGACTAGCGGGCAGGAGCAGTTCTTC
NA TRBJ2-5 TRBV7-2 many CASTSTWETQYF TGTGCCAGCACCTCAACGTGGGAGACCCAGTACTTC
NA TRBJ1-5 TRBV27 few CASSSGIGHQPQHF TGTGCCAGCAGTTCCGGTATAGGTCATCAGCCCCAGCATTTT
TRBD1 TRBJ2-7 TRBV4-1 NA CASSRGDRATYEQYF TGCGCCAGCAGCCGAGGGGACAGGGCAACCTACGAGCAGTACTTC
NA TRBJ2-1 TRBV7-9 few CASSLVGAEQFF TGTGCCAGCAGCTTAGTCGGCGCCGAGCAGTTCTTC
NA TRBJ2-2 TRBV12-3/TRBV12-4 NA CASSQDPGLGPGELFF TGTGCCAGCAGTCAAGATCCGGGACTTGGCCCCGGGGAGCTGTTTTTT
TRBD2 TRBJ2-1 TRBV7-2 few CASSSAVLAGGLSSYNEQFF TGTGCCAGCAGCTCAGCGGTCCTAGCGGGGGGGTTAAGCTCCTACAATGAGCAGTTCTTC
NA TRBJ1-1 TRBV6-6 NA CASSYEWMWNTEAFF TGTGCCAGCAGTTACGAGTGGATGTGGAACACTGAAGCTTTCTTT